Shown below are 10 T cell receptor beta chains from a single sample sequenced in a study of blood T cell repertoires in COVID-19. Libraries were prepared by immunoSEQ multiplex PCR; TCRdb keeps only in-frame clonotypes and omits some of them. The sample lists about 360,000 clones; around 84% were seen once. Sequencing used peripheral blood. The origin of the receptors is a human donor in a cohort sampled during active COVID-19.

The chain's CDR3 is CASSSAGYSYNEQFF. CDR3 DNA sequence: TGTGCCAGCAGCTCCGCGGGTTACTCCTACAATGAGCAGTTCTTC. The chain couples TRBV9 to TRBJ2-1, with D maybe TRBD2 (5 bases). CDR3 length equals 15 residues. Germline V gene data show CDR1 as SGDLS and CDR2 as YYNGEE. V gave up 4 bases and J gave up 0 bases, with 11 bases separating them.

The chain couples TRBV2 to TRBJ1-6; TRBD1 aligns across 9 bases. Germline V CDR1 and CDR2: SNHLY, FYNNEI. J lost 7 bases, V lost 6 bases, and 4 bases had no gene match. CDR3 size: 14 residues. For the CDR3, the DNA is TGTGCCAGCAGGGGGACAGGGCCCAATTCACCCCTCCACTTT. It is translated as CASRGTGPNSPLHF.

The rearrangement uses TRBV6-5 and TRBJ2-2; D might be TRBD1 (6 bases). Trimming cost V 6 bases and J 8 bases, with 10 bases left between them. This CDR3 region has 12 residues. CDR1 is MNHEY, CDR2 SVGAGI, per germline. The CDR3 protein is CASSRDRGELFF. In DNA, the CDR3 is TGTGCCAGCAGCCGTGACAGGGGGGAGCTGTTTTTT.

CDR3 in DNA: TGCGCCAGCAGCTTGGAGGTTGGGGGCCGCAGAGATACGCAGTATTTT. Residues: CASSLEVGGRRDTQYF. J is TRBJ2-3 and V is TRBV5-1; tentatively, D is TRBD1 (6 bases). Trimming pared 0 bases from V and 5 bases from J, leaving 16 bases between. CDR1 and CDR2 from the germline V gene are SGHRS and YFSETQ. The CDR3 consists of 16 residues.

CDR3 nucleotides: TGTGCCAGTAGTGCCCCCGGACAGGGCCGCAATCAGCCCCAGCATTTT. It translates to CASSAPGQGRNQPQHF. V is TRBV19 and J is TRBJ1-5; 8 bases are shared with TRBD1. This CDR3 is built from 16 residues. Germline-derived CDR1 and CDR2 are LNHDA and SQIVND (reference sequence). After removal of 5 bases from V and 2 bases from J, the junction contained 8 bases not matched to a gene.

The chain employs TRBV28 and TRBJ1-1; no reliable D call. Germline-derived CDR1 and CDR2 are MDHEN and SYDVKM. Between the trimmed V and J ends, which lost 7 bases and 8 bases, there was a span of 8 bases. The CDR3 covers 10 residues. The CDR3 protein is CASTRREAFF. CDR3 DNA sequence: TGTGCCAGCACCCGGCGGGAAGCTTTCTTT.

The chain combines TRBV30 with TRBJ2-3; 8 bases are a match to TRBD2. CDR1 is GTSNPN, CDR2 SVGIG, per germline (reference sequence). The CDR3 consists of 16 residues. Losses at the gene ends were 3 bases for V and 3 bases for J; bases not matched to a gene: 11. CDR3 region: CAWRRLAGIHTDTQYF. The CDR3 DNA reads TGTGCCTGGAGGAGGTTAGCGGGGATACATACAGATACGCAGTATTTT.

The chain's CDR3 is CASSRQQGASGNTIYF. CDR3 nucleotides: TGCGCCAGCAGCCGCCAACAGGGGGCGTCTGGAAACACCATATATTTT. The chain is built from TRBV4-1 and TRBJ1-3, with 9 nucleotides matching TRBD1. This CDR3 spans 16 amino acids. V trimming: 4 bases; J trimming: 1 base; junction bases outside the gene matches: 5. Germline lookup yields CDR1 MGHRA and CDR2 YSYEKL.

This clone was counted a few times. V usage is TRBV4-2 and J usage is TRBJ1-6; perhaps TRBD1 as D (5 bases). CDR3 length equals 14 residues. Trimming shortened V by 2 bases and J by 11 bases, and 13 bases separated the two germline ends. CDR1 is LGHNA and CDR2 is YNFKEQ in the germline V gene. In nucleotides, the CDR3 is TGTGCCAGCAGCCAACCCTCGGGGGGGACACCCCTCCACTTT. As protein: CASSQPSGGTPLHF.

There are a few counts of this clone. The chain is built from TRBV29-1 and TRBJ2-7; 13 nucleotides agree with TRBD2. The ends lost 4 bases at V and 5 bases at J; junction bases unmatched: 8. The germline V gene has CDR1 SQVTM and CDR2 ANQGSEA. The CDR3 consists of 15 residues. The CDR3 region has the DNA TGCAGCGTTGGGGGAGTGACTAGCGGGAGGAACGAGCAGTACTTC. Protein: CSVGGVTSGRNEQYF.